The 2 T cell receptor beta chains below come from one sample, sequenced in a study of beta chain features in type 1 diabetes. Study outcomes and limitations: TCRB CDR3s were moderately but significantly shorter in Type 1 diabetes patients in all four CD4+ subsets.

Their recognized antigens are unknown. cDNA synthesis used the whole RNA isolate, giving expressed TCRB sequences. Produced via immunoSEQ multiplex PCR; TCRdb's table is partial and in-frame only. Of 140,000 or so clones listed, approximately 13% are singletons. Source material: central memory CD4+ T cells from blood. The receptors originated from a man aged 18 to 30 with type 1 diabetes.

V and J are TRBV19 and TRBJ1-2; D is perhaps TRBD1 (5 bases). Per germline, CDR1 LNHDA and CDR2 SQIVND (reference sequence). This CDR3 spans 16 amino acids. Trimming took off 1 base at V and 0 bases at J, with 12 bases between the two ends. This CDR3 reads CASSIGGAAPNYGYTF. The CDR3 region has the DNA TGTGCCAGTAGTATAGGTGGGGCAGCCCCTAACTATGGCTACACCTTC.

This sequence joins TRBV29-1 and TRBJ2-2; perhaps D is TRBD1 or TRBD2 (5 bases each). Deletions cut 4 bases from V and 6 bases from J, with 15 bases between. Germline assignment: CDR1 SQVTM and CDR2 ANQGSEA. The CDR3 covers 14 residues. CDR3 sequence reads: CSVAGQASAGELFF. CDR3 DNA sequence: TGCAGCGTTGCGGGGCAAGCGAGCGCCGGGGAGCTGTTTTTT.